The next 21 T cell receptor beta chains were all read from a single sample in a study of blood T cell repertoires in COVID-19. The method was immunoSEQ multiplex PCR; TCRdb's version includes in-frame clones alone and lacks a portion of them. The sample has more than 300,000 clones; 83% are singletons. The specimen sequenced was peripheral blood. These receptors were obtained from a woman aged 45-60 years with acute or convalescent COVID-19.

The rearrangement uses TRBV5-1 and TRBJ2-2; 8 bases agree with TRBD2. The ends lost 3 bases at V and 0 bases at J; junction bases unmatched: 4. In germline, CDR1 is SGHRS, CDR2 YFSETQ. This CDR3 comprises 16 residues. The CDR3 spells CASSSLAGPNTGELFF. For the CDR3, the DNA is TGCGCCAGCAGCTCCTTAGCGGGGCCGAACACCGGGGAGCTGTTTTTT.

This clone was observed once. The V gene is TRBV29-1, the J gene TRBJ2-5; D not resolved. Germline loops: CDR1 SQVTM, CDR2 ANQGSEA. V lost 3 bases and J 5 bases, leaving 10 bases between the germline ends. This CDR3 is built from 12 residues. Here the CDR3 reads CSVEQDVETQYF. The DNA of the CDR3 is TGCAGCGTTGAGCAGGATGTGGAGACCCAGTACTTC.

The chain carries TRBV27 and TRBJ2-1; weak D call: TRBD2 (6 bases). V lost 5 bases and J 15 bases, leaving 20 bases between the germline ends. The germline gives CDR1 MNHEY, CDR2 SMNVEV (reference sequence). This CDR3 contains 13 residues. CDR3 nucleotides: TGTGCCAGCAGTCCCTCCTTCCCGGGACTCCTGTTCTTC. Protein product: CASSPSFPGLLFF.

The rearrangement joins TRBV7-2 to TRBJ2-1; 10 positions agree with TRBD2. Trimming removed 7 bases from V and 5 bases from J; junction bases left unmatched: 8. The CDR3 sequence is 15 residues long. CDR1 is SGHTA, CDR2 FQGNSA, per germline. DNA for the CDR3: TGTGCCAGCACCCCAGGACTAGCGGAAAACAATGAGCAGTTCTTC. Translating gives CASTPGLAENNEQFF.

This clone has a handful of counts. The genes are TRBV30 and TRBJ2-4; D uncertain. Germline V gene data show CDR1 as GTSNPN and CDR2 as SVGIG (reference sequence). Trimming left V 0 bases short and J 3 bases short, with 18 bases between. CDR3 length: 17 residues. The CDR3 protein is CAWSVPRLHSGKNIQYF. CDR3 coding DNA: TGTGCCTGGAGTGTACCCCGGCTCCACTCAGGCAAAAACATTCAGTACTTC. Drawing the rest from reference TRBV30 and TRBJ2-4, the complete variable domain is SQTIHQWPATLVQPVGSPLSLECTVEGTSNPNLYWYRQAAGRGLQLLFYSVGIGQISSEVPQNLSASRPQDRQFILSSKKLLLSDSGFYLCAWSVPRLHSGKNIQYFGAGTRLSVL.

The chain uses TRBV5-5 and TRBJ2-7, with 12 bases aligning to TRBD2. The CDR3 extends over 15 amino acids. With V trimmed by 4 bases and J by 3 bases, 5 bases remained unmatched. Looked up from germline, CDR1 is SGHKS and CDR2 is YYEKEE (reference sequence). The CDR3 DNA reads TGTGCCAGCAGCCGGACTAGCGGGAACATCTACGAGCAGTACTTC. It is translated as CASSRTSGNIYEQYF.

The rearrangement joins TRBV7-9 to TRBJ2-3, with TRBD1 identical over 10 bases. This CDR3 contains 15 residues. Germline V gene sequence: CDR1 SEHNR, CDR2 FQNEAQ (reference sequence). Trimming took 8 bases from V and 3 from J; bases not matched to a gene: 8. CDR3 sequence reads: CASSSGTGETDTQYF. CDR3 DNA sequence: TGTGCCAGCTCATCCGGGACAGGGGAAACAGATACGCAGTATTTT.

The chain carries TRBV3-1 (or the pseudogene TRBV3-2) and TRBJ2-2, with 16 bases matching TRBD2. Germline V lookup: CDR1 LGHDT, CDR2 YNNKEL (reference sequence). The CDR3 has 16 amino acids. The trim removed 3 bases at V and 9 bases at J, leaving 4 bases unmatched. The CDR3 here is CASSQGTSGGVRELFF. DNA for the CDR3: TGTGCCAGCAGCCAGGGGACTAGCGGGGGGGTTCGGGAGCTGTTTTTT.

The chain has TRBV19 and TRBJ1-5; 8 nucleotides agree with TRBD1. CDR1 is LNHDA and CDR2 is SQIVND in the germline V gene (reference sequence). V lost 8 bases and J lost 4; bases outside the gene matches: 10. The CDR3 spans 15 residues. CDR3 bases: TGTGCCAGTGCTGGGGACAGGTTCTTTAATCAGCCCCAGCATTTT. Its protein is CASAGDRFFNQPQHF.

The sample holds one count of this clone. The chain has TRBV6-5 and TRBJ1-2; D remains unclear. Trimming cost V 6 bases and J 1 base, with 6 bases left between them. The germline gives CDR1 MNHEY, CDR2 SVGAGI. CDR3 length equals 12 residues. The DNA for the CDR3 is TGTGCCAGCAGAAACAGTAACTATGGCTACACCTTC. Translating it yields CASRNSNYGYTF.

The chain uses TRBV18 and TRBJ2-5, with D maybe TRBD2 (5 bases). V lost 3 bases to trimming and J lost 5 bases, with 13 bases between them. The germline CDR1 and CDR2 sequences are KGHSH and LQKENI. The length of the CDR3 is 14 residues. The chain's CDR3 is CASSPGLSGETQYF. CDR3 sequence (DNA): TGTGCCAGCTCACCCGGGCTCAGCGGCGAGACCCAGTACTTC.

V usage is TRBV6-5 and J usage is TRBJ1-2; 8 positions match TRBD1. The germline CDR1 and CDR2 sequences are MNHEY and SVGAGI. Trimming removed 4 bases from V and 5 bases from J; junction bases left unmatched: 9. The CDR3 is 15 amino acids. The CDR3 reads CASSSQGAYSYGYTF. The CDR3 region has the DNA TGTGCCAGCAGTTCCCAGGGGGCCTATAGTTATGGCTACACCTTC.

The gene calls are TRBV7-2 and TRBJ2-5; 13 nucleotides match TRBD2. J gave up 1 base and V 5 bases, and 7 bases lay outside the gene matches. CDR1 and CDR2 from the germline V gene are SGHTA and FQGNSA. The CDR3 runs 17 residues. The CDR3 loop reads CASSARLAGGFQETQYF. In DNA, the CDR3 is TGTGCCAGCAGCGCTAGACTAGCGGGAGGCTTCCAAGAGACCCAGTACTTC.

The chain combines TRBV7-2 with TRBJ2-3, with TRBD2 identical over 7 bases. Germline V gene data show CDR1 as SGHTA and CDR2 as FQGNSA. The trim removed 8 bases at V and 2 bases at J, leaving 16 bases unmatched. The CDR3 consists of 17 residues. The DNA for the CDR3 is TGTGCCAGCGCCCAGGAGGGAGGGAGTCCATACACAGATACGCAGTATTTT. Translating it yields CASAQEGGSPYTDTQYF.

The V gene is TRBV7-2, the J gene TRBJ1-2; D call uncertain. The V and J ends lost 5 bases and 4 bases respectively, with 14 bases between them. The CDR3 loop spans 14 amino acids. CDR1 is SGHTA, CDR2 FQGNSA, per germline. CDR3 sequence: CASSEEGNLYGYTF. The CDR3 DNA is TGTGCCAGCAGCGAAGAGGGCAACCTCTATGGCTACACCTTC.

The CDR3 loop reads CASSLGGTSGITGEQYF. The DNA of the CDR3 is TGTGCCAGCAGCTTAGGTGGGACTAGCGGGATCACCGGGGAGCAGTACTTC. The chain employs TRBV7-2 and TRBJ2-7, with 13 bases aligning to TRBD2. Germline V CDR1 and CDR2: SGHTA, FQGNSA. CDR3 length equals 17 residues. V was clipped by 1 base and J by 7 bases; unmatched bases: 10.

V is TRBV9 and J is TRBJ2-3; a weak D match, TRBD1 (6 bases). Germline CDR1 reads SGDLS; CDR2 reads YYNGEE. Trimming removed 3 bases at V and 0 bases at J, with 14 bases between. The CDR3 is 16 amino acids. The CDR3 protein is CASSATTGLSTDTQYF. CDR3 sequence (DNA): TGTGCCAGCAGCGCCACGACAGGACTTAGCACAGATACGCAGTATTTT.

The chain joins TRBV6-1 to TRBJ2-7, with 9 bases fitting TRBD2. This CDR3 has 15 residues. Looked up from germline, CDR1 is MNHNS and CDR2 is SASEGT. The V and J ends lost 3 bases and 6 bases, in that order; junction bases with no gene match: 9. CDR3 in amino acids: CASSEGLAGLGEQYF. CDR3 nucleotides: TGTGCCAGCAGTGAGGGCCTAGCGGGGCTAGGCGAGCAGTACTTC.

The chain recombines TRBV6-4 with TRBJ2-1; TRBD2 matches at 13 bases. V gave up 10 bases and J gave up 10 bases; unmatched junction bases: 7. Germline loops: CDR1 MRHNA, CDR2 SNTAGT. This CDR3 region has 13 residues. The CDR3 loop is CATRTSGRGEQFF. The CDR3 DNA reads as TGTGCCACCAGGACTAGCGGGAGAGGAGAGCAGTTCTTC.

The V call is TRBV12-3 or TRBV12-4, the J call TRBJ1-1; 8 bases are a match to TRBD1. Losses at the gene ends were 5 bases for V and 6 bases for J; bases not matched to a gene: 5. The CDR3 consists of 13 residues. The CDR3 protein is CASSGVDRAEAFF. CDR3 sequence (DNA): TGTGCCAGCAGTGGAGTGGACAGGGCTGAAGCTTTCTTT.

The CDR3 sequence is CASGSSGTFRETQYF. The CDR3 bases are TGTGCCAGCGGCAGCTCCGGGACTTTTCGGGAGACCCAGTACTTC. The chain employs TRBV6-5 and TRBJ2-5, with D possibly TRBD2 on 6 matching bases. Germline V gene sequence: CDR1 MNHEY, CDR2 SVGAGI. The germline V and J ends were trimmed by 8 bases and 5 bases, with 21 bases remaining between them. CDR3 size: 15 residues.